Presented here are 18 T cell receptor beta chains from one specimen sequenced in a study of blood T cell repertoires in COVID-19. TCRdb's copy holds only in-frame clones and misses some; the assay was immunoSEQ multiplex PCR. The sample yields about 330,000 clones, just over 85% seen once. Specimen: PBMCs or T cells enriched from blood (not recorded which). Every receptor here comes from a woman aged 18-30 years who had recovered from COVID-19.

This rearrangement joins TRBV19 to TRBJ2-2; weak D call: TRBD1 (5 bases). Germline CDR1 and CDR2: LNHDA and SQIVND (reference sequence). V was cut by 1 base and J by 6 bases, with 18 bases left in between. This CDR3 has 17 amino acids. In nucleotides, the CDR3 is TGTGCCAGTAGTATAGTGTGGGTTTATGGGGCCTCCGGGGAGCTGTTTTTT. It yields the protein CASSIVWVYGASGELFF.

The chain uses TRBV5-1 and TRBJ1-2, with D unclear. The length of the CDR3 is 13 residues. Germline V gives CDR1 SGHRS, CDR2 YFSETQ. The germline V and J ends were trimmed by 0 bases and 3 bases, with 6 bases remaining between them. CDR3 sequence (DNA): TGCGCCAGCAGCTTGGGCTCGGACTATGGCTACACCTTC. Its protein product is CASSLGSDYGYTF.

The V and J genes are TRBV9 and TRBJ1-4, with D hard to call. The germline CDR1 and CDR2 sequences are SGDLS and YYNGEE. V lost 4 bases, J lost 2 bases, and 18 bases lay in between. The CDR3 contains 17 residues. CDR3 nucleotides: TGTGCCAGCAGCCCCCGGGTTAGGTTCTCTACTAATGAAAAACTGTTTTTT. This codes for CASSPRVRFSTNEKLFF.

The chain carries TRBV30 and TRBJ1-5, with 8 bases fitting TRBD1. The CDR3 consists of 12 residues. Germline assignment: CDR1 GTSNPN and CDR2 SVGIG (reference sequence). J gave up 4 bases and V 5 bases, and 1 base lay outside the gene matches. CDR3 region: CAWDRGNQPQHF. The CDR3 DNA reads as TGTGCCTGGGACAGGGGTAATCAGCCCCAGCATTTT. The full variable domain, rest sourced from reference TRBV30 and TRBJ1-5, is SQTIHQWPATLVQPVGSPLSLECTVEGTSNPNLYWYRQAAGRGLQLLFYSVGIGQISSEVPQNLSASRPQDRQFILSSKKLLLSDSGFYLCAWDRGNQPQHFGDGTRLSIL.

The chain links TRBV28 to TRBJ1-1; no clear D gene. V was cut by 4 bases and J by 5 bases, with 23 bases left in between. The germline V gene has CDR1 MDHEN and CDR2 SYDVKM. The CDR3 runs 17 residues. The CDR3 sequence is CASSSPPGGSDSTEAFF. The CDR3 nucleotides read TGTGCCAGCAGTTCCCCTCCGGGAGGGTCAGATAGTACTGAAGCTTTCTTT.

The chain carries TRBV20-1 and TRBJ1-1; the D is unclear. CDR1 and CDR2 (germline): DFQATT, SNEGSKA (reference sequence). This CDR3 is built from 13 residues. The V and J ends lost 3 bases and 3 bases respectively, with 11 bases between them. CDR3 sequence: CSASLSFDTEAFF. CDR3 coding DNA: TGCAGTGCTAGTTTGTCGTTCGACACTGAAGCTTTCTTT.

The chain uses TRBV28 and TRBJ1-1; D possibly corresponds to TRBD1 (5 bases). The CDR3 totals 14 residues. The germline CDR1 and CDR2 sequences are MDHEN and SYDVKM. The V end was cut by 6 bases, the J end by 5 bases, with 16 bases between. CDR3 amino acids: CASSPQQVRTEAFF. The CDR3 DNA is TGTGCCAGCAGCCCCCAACAGGTGAGGACTGAAGCTTTCTTT.

V usage is TRBV5-1 and J usage is TRBJ1-4; D unclear. CDR1 is SGHRS and CDR2 is YFSETQ in the germline V gene. The CDR3 covers 16 residues. Trimming removed 0 bases from V and 0 bases from J, with 9 bases in between. The CDR3 nucleotides read TGCGCCAGCAGCTTGGGGCTAGTGGCAACTAATGAAAAACTGTTTTTT. It encodes CASSLGLVATNEKLFF.

The chain uses TRBV3-1 (or the pseudogene TRBV3-2) and TRBJ1-1; possible D gene TRBD1, 5 bases. The CDR3 extends over 14 amino acids. CDR1 and CDR2 from the germline V gene are LGHDT and YNNKEL (reference sequence). V was clipped by 1 base and J by 7 bases, with 13 bases between them. The CDR3 loop is CASSQAQGAGEAFF. Written as DNA, the CDR3 is TGTGCCAGCAGCCAAGCGCAGGGAGCGGGTGAAGCTTTCTTT.

The gene calls are TRBV28 and TRBJ1-2; D is uncertain. The V end lost 6 bases, the J end lost 8 bases, and 13 bases lay between the germline ends. The germline gives CDR1 MDHEN, CDR2 SYDVKM. The CDR3 runs to 12 residues. CDR3 amino acids: CASRVGLGGYTF. The CDR3 bases are TGTGCCAGCAGAGTTGGTCTAGGCGGCTACACCTTC.

The CDR3: CASSSGVGEQYF. The CDR3 nucleotides read TGTGCCAGCAGTTCGGGTGTGGGCGAGCAGTACTTC. This chain uses TRBV12-3 or TRBV12-4 with TRBJ2-7; D uncertain. This CDR3 spans 12 amino acids. The V gene lost 4 bases and the J gene lost 6 bases, with 10 bases spanning the gap.

V usage is TRBV2 and J usage is TRBJ2-3; TRBD2 matches at 11 bases. Per the germline V gene, CDR1 is SNHLY and CDR2 is FYNNEI. CDR3 size: 16 residues. V lost 3 bases to trimming and J lost 6 bases; unmatched junction nucleotides: 8. The CDR3 loop reads CASSETIAGGQDTQYF. The DNA for the CDR3 is TGTGCCAGCAGTGAGACAATAGCGGGGGGGCAGGATACGCAGTATTTT.

The chain uses TRBV7-9 and TRBJ2-7; maybe TRBD1 (5 bases). CDR1 and CDR2 (germline): SEHNR, FQNEAQ (reference sequence). Deletions cut 8 bases from V and 0 bases from J, with 14 bases between. The CDR3 totals 14 residues. For the CDR3, the DNA is TGTGCCAGCGCCCCGGTAGACAGCTCCTACGAGCAGTACTTC. It yields the protein CASAPVDSSYEQYF.

V is TRBV10-3 and J is TRBJ1-5; a weak D match, TRBD1 (5 bases). CDR3 length: 15 residues. V shed 0 bases and J shed 5 bases, with 11 bases lying between them. The germline CDR1 and CDR2 sequences are ENHRY and SYGVKD. In DNA, the CDR3 is TGTGCCATCAGTGAGTCTCAAGGGGAGGATCAGCCCCAGCATTTT. Amino acids: CAISESQGEDQPQHF.

The CDR3, as DNA: TGTGCCAGCAGTGAGGGCCTATCTGGGGAAAAACTGTTTTTT. Protein: CASSEGLSGEKLFF. This chain uses TRBV2 with TRBJ1-4; D unresolved. Germline values: CDR1 SNHLY, CDR2 FYNNEI. This CDR3 region has 14 residues. The V end lost 3 bases, the J end lost 8 bases, and 13 bases lay between the germline ends.

DNA for the CDR3: TGTGCCAGCACAGCGGGAGCTGTCTACAATGAGCAGTTCTTC. Amino acids: CASTAGAVYNEQFF. The chain is built from TRBV13 and TRBJ2-1; 8 nucleotides align to TRBD2. CDR1 and CDR2 (germline): PRHDT, FYEKMQ (reference sequence). There are 14 residues in the CDR3. V was pared by 7 bases and J by 3 bases, with 5 bases of the junction left unmatched.

This clone was counted a few times. The rearrangement links TRBV19 to TRBJ1-3, with a weak D call TRBD1 (5 bases). Germline assignment: CDR1 LNHDA and CDR2 SQIVND (reference sequence). The CDR3 sequence is 14 residues long. V was cut by 7 bases and J by 0 bases, with 10 bases left in between. The CDR3 sequence: CASKSRDSGNTIYF. CDR3 coding DNA: TGTGCCAGTAAATCCAGGGACTCTGGAAACACCATATATTTT.

CDR3 DNA sequence: TGTGCCAGGGGACTAGCGGGAACAGATACGCAGTATTTT. Residues: CARGLAGTDTQYF. V usage is TRBV2 and J usage is TRBJ2-3; 13 bases match TRBD2. V lost 9 bases to trimming and J lost 3 bases; unmatched junction nucleotides: 0. Germline loops: CDR1 SNHLY, CDR2 FYNNEI. The CDR3 extends over 13 amino acids.